Described below is a single T cell receptor beta chain sequence and its context. The sample comes from a study of blood T cell repertoires in COVID-19. Germline CDR1 and CDR2: SGHRS and YFSETQ. Losses at the gene ends were 5 bases for V and 3 bases for J; bases not matched to a gene: 4. CDR3 length: 14 amino acids. In the original processing: Amplification of reference gene primers was used by the study to estimate nucleated cell counts. The protocol was immunoSEQ multiplex PCR, while the TCRdb copy is restricted to in-frame clones and leaves out a portion. V and J calls and clone size are those listed in that table; D and trimming were worked out from the DNA. The sample lists around 280,000 clones, 89% occurring once.

The sequencing input was PBMCs or T cells enriched from blood (not recorded which). The chain links TRBV5-1 to TRBJ1-3; 8 bases agree with TRBD1. The sequence was obtained from a woman aged 40 to 50 who had recovered from COVID-19. CDR3 sequence reads: CASRQGEVGNTIYF. DNA for the CDR3: TGCGCCAGCAGACAGGGGGAGGTTGGAAACACCATATATTTT.